The 25 T cell receptor beta chains listed next were all sequenced from one sample in a study of Ad26.COV2.S vaccination and SARS-CoV-2 variants. TCRdb's copy holds only in-frame clones and misses some; the assay was immunoSEQ multiplex PCR. The sample yields fewer than 400,000 clones, approximately 86% seen once. Documented treatment: approximately 18 received Ad26.COV2.S at low or high dose, single or two shots; roughly five received placebo; per-sample allocation not given. Samples came from day 63 after the first vaccine or placebo injection. The sample here was peripheral blood, taken in a trial of Ad26.COV2.S vaccine versus placebo. The receptors originated from a person aged 18-65 years who received the Ad26.COV2.S COVID-19 vaccine or a placebo.

The V gene is TRBV4-1, the J gene TRBJ2-3; the D is unclear. Germline lookup yields CDR1 MGHRA and CDR2 YSYEKL. The V end lost 5 bases, the J end lost 3 bases, and 6 bases lay between the germline ends. This CDR3 contains 12 residues. CDR3 amino acids: CASSEGTDTQYF. In DNA form, the CDR3 reads TGCGCCAGCAGCGAAGGGACAGATACGCAGTATTTT.

The chain uses TRBV7-2 and TRBJ2-1, with TRBD1 matching over 9 bases. The germline V gene encodes CDR1 SGHTA and CDR2 FQGNSA. J gave up 3 bases and V 5 bases, and 5 bases lay outside the gene matches. The CDR3 has 15 amino acids. The CDR3, as DNA: TGTGCCAGCAGCCTCGGGACAGGGAACTACAATGAGCAGTTCTTC. The encoded protein is CASSLGTGNYNEQFF.

This sequence joins TRBV9 and TRBJ1-2; 9 bases align to TRBD1. V gave up 1 base and J gave up 4 bases; unmatched junction bases: 5. The CDR3 sequence is 15 residues long. CDR1 and CDR2 (germline): SGDLS, YYNGEE. The CDR3 coding sequence is TGTGCCAGCAGCGTACAGACAGGGGGTGGCTATGGCTACACCTTC. This encodes CASSVQTGGGYGYTF.

This chain connects TRBV4-1 to TRBJ2-2; 12 bases match TRBD1. The J segment lost 7 bases and the V segment lost 5 bases, leaving 11 bases of the junction unmatched. This CDR3 contains 17 residues. Germline V CDR1 and CDR2: MGHRA, YSYEKL. The CDR3 spells CASSGRDRGPEGGELFF. Written as DNA, the CDR3 is TGCGCCAGCAGCGGCCGGGACAGGGGGCCCGAAGGCGGGGAGCTGTTTTTT.

The V and J genes are TRBV6-5 and TRBJ2-3, with 7 nucleotides matching TRBD1. The J segment lost 2 bases and the V segment lost 2 bases, leaving 4 bases of the junction unmatched. Germline V gene sequence: CDR1 MNHEY, CDR2 SVGAGI. CDR3 length: 15 residues. The CDR3 region is CASSYVTGTTDTQYF. DNA for the CDR3: TGTGCCAGCAGTTACGTGACAGGGACCACAGATACGCAGTATTTT.

This chain connects TRBV3-1 (or the pseudogene TRBV3-2) to TRBJ1-2, with D perhaps matching TRBD1 (5 bases). V gave up 0 bases and J gave up 3 bases, with 17 bases separating them. This CDR3 region has 17 residues. In germline, CDR1 is LGHDT, CDR2 YNNKEL (reference sequence). The CDR3 spells CASSQEGTSSTHYGYTF. CDR3 DNA sequence: TGTGCCAGCAGCCAAGAAGGGACGTCAAGTACCCACTATGGCTACACCTTC.

This chain links TRBV4-1 with TRBJ2-1; TRBD2 aligns across 12 bases. Germline V gene sequence: CDR1 MGHRA, CDR2 YSYEKL. V lost 2 bases, J lost 8 bases, and 10 bases stayed unmatched. The CDR3 has 17 residues. Here the CDR3 reads CASSQTPSGGAVDEQFF. CDR3 nucleotide sequence: TGCGCCAGCAGCCAAACTCCTAGCGGGGGGGCGGTCGATGAGCAGTTCTTC.

This chain joins TRBV10-3 and TRBJ1-1; 10 nucleotides match TRBD1. V dropped 6 bases and J dropped 0; count of bases not matched to a gene: 4. Per germline, CDR1 ENHRY and CDR2 SYGVKD. The CDR3 totals 15 residues. CDR3 protein: CAIRGTGEMNTEAFF. CDR3 DNA sequence: TGTGCCATCAGAGGGACAGGGGAAATGAACACTGAAGCTTTCTTT.

The chain recombines TRBV5-1 with TRBJ2-3; D remains unclear. There are 13 residues in the CDR3. Germline assignment: CDR1 SGHRS and CDR2 YFSETQ. The germline V and J ends were trimmed by 4 bases and 2 bases, with 8 bases remaining between them. As DNA, the CDR3 is TGCGCCAGCAGCCCCACGTACACAGATACGCAGTATTTT. Translated, it gives CASSPTYTDTQYF.

V and J are TRBV5-1 and TRBJ2-1, with D perhaps TRBD1 (5 bases). The CDR3 is 12 amino acids. The V gene lost 2 bases and the J gene lost 13 bases, with 13 bases spanning the gap. Germline CDR1 and CDR2: SGHRS and YFSETQ. The CDR3 is CASSLGALTQFF. The CDR3 bases are TGCGCCAGCAGCTTAGGGGCCCTTACACAGTTCTTC.

The chain carries TRBV19 and TRBJ2-7; the D gene is possibly TRBD2 (6 bases). The CDR3 length is 14 residues. CDR1 is LNHDA, CDR2 SQIVND, per germline (reference sequence). The V and J ends lost 5 bases and 4 bases respectively, with 15 bases between them. The CDR3 coding sequence is TGTGCCAGTAGTCCCGCCGGGAGTTTATACGAGCAGTACTTC. As protein: CASSPAGSLYEQYF.

This chain connects TRBV12-3 or TRBV12-4 to TRBJ2-7; a weak D match, TRBD2 (6 bases). V lost 7 bases, J lost 10 bases, and 17 bases lay in between. There are 12 residues in the CDR3. The CDR3 DNA is TGTGCCAGCACTAGCGCAGGCCCTCACCAGTACTTC. Translated, it gives CASTSAGPHQYF.

The genes are TRBV6-2 or TRBV6-3 and TRBJ2-7; D gene ambiguous. The CDR3 length is 16 residues. V was trimmed by 0 bases and J by 0 bases, leaving 12 bases between them. The germline V gene has CDR1 MNHEY and CDR2 SVGEGT. The CDR3: CASSYSAPEHSYEQYF. CDR3 DNA sequence: TGTGCCAGCAGTTACTCAGCTCCGGAACACTCCTACGAGCAGTACTTC.

Only one count was recorded for this clone. This chain joins TRBV12-5 and TRBJ1-4; a weak D match, TRBD1 (5 bases). The V gene lost 4 bases and the J gene lost 3 bases, with 27 bases spanning the gap. Germline assignment: CDR1 LGHNT and CDR2 FRNRAP. The CDR3 has 20 amino acids. The CDR3: CASGSRTPGTLGTSNEKLFF. CDR3 nucleotide sequence: TGTGCTAGTGGTTCTCGAACCCCCGGGACCTTAGGGACCTCTAATGAAAAACTGTTTTTT.

The chain has TRBV13 and TRBJ2-1; tentative D call: TRBD2 (5 bases). With 0 bases removed from V and 9 bases from J, the gap between germline ends came to 18 bases. CDR3 size: 16 residues. In germline, CDR1 is PRHDT, CDR2 FYEKMQ (reference sequence). Written as DNA, the CDR3 is TGTGCCAGCAGCTTAGGGTTGAGGGCGACCCCCGGTGAGCAGTTCTTC. Translating it yields CASSLGLRATPGEQFF.

The V gene is TRBV6-5, the J gene TRBJ1-2, with D possibly being TRBD1 (6 bases). Trimming took off 2 bases at V and 8 bases at J, with 15 bases between the two ends. The germline gives CDR1 MNHEY, CDR2 SVGAGI. The CDR3 runs 14 residues. The CDR3 here is CASSYGRGEEGYTF. Here the CDR3 DNA reads TGTGCCAGCAGTTACGGCAGGGGAGAAGAGGGCTACACCTTC.

The V gene is TRBV10-3, the J gene TRBJ2-3; TRBD2 agrees at 8 bases. Germline assignment: CDR1 ENHRY and CDR2 SYGVKD. Germline trimming cut 4 bases from V and 2 bases from J; bases unmatched to any gene: 8. CDR3 length equals 16 residues. The CDR3 nucleotides are TGTGCCATCAGTGGGAGGTCGGGGGGGCCCACAGATACGCAGTATTTT. Amino acids: CAISGRSGGPTDTQYF.

The chain employs TRBV7-9 and TRBJ2-3; D call uncertain. V lost 1 base, J lost 0 bases, and 11 bases lay in between. Germline lookup yields CDR1 SEHNR and CDR2 FQNEAQ (reference sequence). The CDR3 runs 16 residues. The CDR3, as DNA: TGTGCCAGCAGCTTAGTCCTGACTCTTAGCACAGATACGCAGTATTTT. Amino acid sequence: CASSLVLTLSTDTQYF.

J is TRBJ2-1 and V is TRBV11-1, with D perhaps being TRBD1 or TRBD2 (5 bases each). The CDR3 spans 15 residues. Germline V gives CDR1 SGHAT, CDR2 FQDESV (reference sequence). V shed 4 bases and J shed 7 bases, with 17 bases lying between them. This chain's CDR3 is CASSSGTRLGNEQFF. CDR3 bases: TGTGCCAGCAGCTCCGGGACCAGGCTGGGGAATGAGCAGTTCTTC.

The V call is TRBV7-9, the J call TRBJ1-1; 7 bases align to TRBD1. Trimming removed 8 bases from V and 0 bases from J; junction bases left unmatched: 6. This CDR3 is built from 14 residues. From germline, CDR1 is SEHNR and CDR2 FQNEAQ (reference sequence). The CDR3 sequence is CASGTGEMNTEAFF. CDR3 bases: TGTGCCAGCGGAACAGGGGAAATGAACACTGAAGCTTTCTTT. The whole variable domain, remainder taken from reference TRBV7-9 and TRBJ1-1, is DTGVSQNPRHKITKRGQNVTFRCDPISEHNRLYWYRQTLGQGPEFLTYFQNEAQLEKSRLLSDRFSAERPKGSFSTLEIQRTEQGDSAMYLCASGTGEMNTEAFFGQGTRLTVV.

V and J are TRBV19 and TRBJ1-1; D is unresolved. CDR1 and CDR2 from the germline V gene are LNHDA and SQIVND (reference sequence). The CDR3 has 13 amino acids. The V end was cut by 6 bases, the J end by 2 bases, with 10 bases between. The CDR3 loop reads CASSDPPNTEAFF. The DNA for the CDR3 is TGTGCCAGTAGCGATCCCCCTAACACTGAAGCTTTCTTT.

V is TRBV4-1 and J is TRBJ2-7; the match to TRBD1 covers 7 bases. Per the germline V gene, CDR1 is MGHRA and CDR2 is YSYEKL. With V trimmed by 6 bases and J by 2 bases, 10 bases remained unmatched. The CDR3 contains 15 residues. In DNA form, the CDR3 reads TGCGCCAGCAGTCCCGGGACAGTACTTACCTACGAGCAGTACTTC. This codes for CASSPGTVLTYEQYF.

The V call is TRBV30, the J call TRBJ2-1; D might be TRBD1 (6 bases). The V end lost 7 bases, the J end lost 8 bases, and 18 bases lay between the germline ends. In germline, CDR1 is GTSNPN, CDR2 SVGIG (reference sequence). This CDR3 has 13 residues. This chain's CDR3 is CASSRGERYEQFF. The CDR3 DNA is TGTGCCTCATCCAGGGGTGAGAGGTATGAGCAGTTCTTC.

This chain links TRBV7-9 with TRBJ2-5; no firm D call. Trimming took 2 bases from V and 0 from J, leaving 4 bases between them. The length of the CDR3 is 13 residues. Germline lookup yields CDR1 SEHNR and CDR2 FQNEAQ (reference sequence). CDR3 DNA sequence: TGTGCCAGCAGCTTACTCTACCAAGAGACCCAGTACTTC. Translated: CASSLLYQETQYF.

This clone was counted once. The chain couples TRBV5-1 to TRBJ2-7; D is perhaps TRBD1 (6 bases). The germline V and J ends were trimmed by 1 base and 5 bases, with 10 bases remaining between them. This CDR3 region has 13 residues. Germline lookup yields CDR1 SGHRS and CDR2 YFSETQ. The CDR3 DNA follows: TGCGCCAGCAGCTTGACAGGGTTGCACGAGCAGTACTTC. Translation gives CASSLTGLHEQYF.